This is a list of T cell receptor beta chains from one sample in a study of control samples from healthy donors and cancer patients. The repertoire was sequenced with immunoSEQ multiplex PCR; TCRdb's copy has only in-frame clones and lacks some. Of some 70,000 clones listed, approximately 86% are singletons. Sequenced input: blood. Receptors were obtained from a man aged 60 to 75 in good health. Each CDR3 is given with its conserved first and last residue. A D gene is named only where the DNA matches it firmly. The size field is filled for only some rows; it gives once, few, many or a size class.

>TRBJ1-2|TRBV5-4|NA|NA
TGTGCCAGCAGCTTGGAACCAACCAACTATGGCTACACCTTC
CASSLEPTNYGYTF
>TRBJ2-2|TRBV11-2|NA|NA
TGTGCCAGCAGCTTAGAGGTTGGGAACACCGGGGAGCTGTTTTTT
CASSLEVGNTGELFF
>TRBJ2-6|TRBV6-5|NA|NA
TGTGCCAGCAGTTCTCGTAGGTCTGGGGCCAACGTCCTGACTTTC
CASSSRRSGANVLTF
>TRBJ1-5|TRBV9|NA|NA
TGTGCCAGCAGCCCCGCAGGGGATAGCAATCAGCCCCAGCATTTT
CASSPAGDSNQPQHF
>TRBJ1-2|TRBV29-1|NA|NA
TGCAGCGTTGAAGGGTCAGGCTATGGCTACACCTTC
CSVEGSGYGYTF
>TRBJ2-2|TRBV9|TRBD2|NA
TGTGCCAGCAGCGTAGGAGGTCTAGCGGGGACCGGGGAGCTGTTTTTT
CASSVGGLAGTGELFF
>TRBJ2-2|TRBV19|NA|once
TGTGCCAGTAGTATGTCCCTGAACACCGGGGAGCTGTTTTTT
CASSMSLNTGELFF
>TRBJ2-7|TRBV5-5|NA|NA
TGTGCCAGCAGCTTGGTGGTAGAGCAGTACTTC
CASSLVVEQYF
>TRBJ1-2|TRBV12-3/TRBV12-4|NA|NA
TGTGCCAGCAGTTTGGGGGCTGTCTATGGCTACACCTTC
CASSLGAVYGYTF
>TRBJ2-5|TRBV24-1|NA|once
TGTGCCACCAGTGACCCGGACACCCAAGAGACCCAGTACTTC
CATSDPDTQETQYF
>TRBJ2-2|TRBV19|TRBD1|NA
TGTGCCAGTTCCCAAGGGACAGGGGGTCTCGGGGAGCTGTTTTTT
CASSQGTGGLGELFF
>TRBJ1-4|TRBV5-1|NA|NA
TGCGCCAGCAGCCCCAGGGGTCCCCCCAATGAAAAACTGTTTTTT
CASSPRGPPNEKLFF
>TRBJ2-1|TRBV27|TRBD1|NA
TGTGCCAGCAGTCCACAACAGGGGGCAGGGGTCTTC
CASSPQQGAGVF
>TRBJ1-3|TRBV7-6|NA|NA
TGTGCCAGCAGCTTAGGGAACGGAAACTCTGGAAACACCATATATTTT
CASSLGNGNSGNTIYF
>TRBJ1-1|TRBV29-1|NA|NA
TGCAGCGTTGAGGGCAGGGAGAACACTGAAGCTTTCTTT
CSVEGRENTEAFF
>TRBJ2-5|TRBV4-1|NA|NA
TGCGCCAGCAGCCAAGGGGGCCAAGGGTGGGGAGAGACCCAGTACTTC
CASSQGGQGWGETQYF
>TRBJ2-7|TRBV6-5|NA|NA
TGTGCCAGCAGTAACCAGGACAGCTCCTACGAGCAGTACTTC
CASSNQDSSYEQYF
>TRBJ2-1|TRBV4-3|NA|NA
TGCGCCAGCAGCCGAGAGCGGACGACTAGCTCCTACAATGAGCAGTTCTTC
CASSRERTTSSYNEQFF
>TRBJ2-1|TRBV6-6|NA|NA
TGTGCCAGCACCACCTCTCGGTCCTACAATGAGCAGTTCTTC
CASTTSRSYNEQFF
>TRBJ1-5|TRBV6-4|NA|few
TGTGCCAGCAGTCTGTTTAGCAATCAGCCCCAGCATTTT
CASSLFSNQPQHF
>TRBJ2-1|TRBV11-3|TRBD2|NA
TGTGCCAGCGGGAGGGCCTCCCATCAGGAGCAGTTCTTC
CASGRASHQEQFF
>TRBJ1-1|TRBV9|NA|NA
TGTGCCAGCAGCGTAGGGCCCCTTGAGATCATGAACACTGAAGCTTTCTTT
CASSVGPLEIMNTEAFF
>TRBJ1-1|TRBV5-4|NA|NA
TGTGCCAGCAGCTTGGTAGGGTCCGAGCCTGAAGCTTTCTTT
CASSLVGSEPEAFF
>TRBJ1-2|TRBV30|NA|NA
TGTGCCTGGACCCTGAGCGACTATGGCTACACCTTC
CAWTLSDYGYTF
>TRBJ2-7|TRBV5-1|TRBD2|NA
TGCGCCAGCAGCCCTATTGGCGGGAGATCCTACGAGCAGTACTTC
CASSPIGGRSYEQYF
>TRBJ2-3|TRBV5-4|TRBD2|once
TGTGCCAGCAGCACAAGAGCGGGAGATTTCACAGATACGCAGTATTTT
CASSTRAGDFTDTQYF
>TRBJ1-4|TRBV2|TRBD1|NA
TGTGCCAGCAGGTCTCTCGGGACAGGGGATGAAAAACTGTTTTTT
CASRSLGTGDEKLFF
>TRBJ1-1|TRBV2|NA|few
TGTGCCAGCAGTGCTTTGTTAAACACTGAAGCTTTCTTT
CASSALLNTEAFF
>TRBJ2-5|TRBV14|NA|NA
TGTGCCAGCAGCCGAGGGGTCTTGACGTTAGCGGTGGAGACCCAGTACTTC
CASSRGVLTLAVETQYF
>TRBJ1-2|TRBV7-2|NA|NA
TGTGCCAGCAGCCTGTCCGTCTCCTACACCTTC
CASSLSVSYTF
>TRBJ1-2|TRBV6-5|NA|NA
TGTGCCAGCAGTACCGGCCCGGGGGGCTACACCTTC
CASSTGPGGYTF
>TRBJ1-3|TRBV2|TRBD1|NA
TGTGCCAGCAGTGAAGCCTGGGGACAGGGCTCTGGAAACACCATATATTTT
CASSEAWGQGSGNTIYF
>TRBJ1-2|TRBV11-2|NA|once
TGTGCCAGCAGCTTAGTGGGTGGCTACACCTTC
CASSLVGGYTF
>TRBJ2-1|TRBV7-9|TRBD2|NA
TGTGCCAGCAGCCGTCCGGGACTAGCGGGTAATGAGCAGTTCTTC
CASSRPGLAGNEQFF
>TRBJ2-7|TRBV4-1|TRBD2|once
TGCGCCAGCAGCCAAACCGGGACTAGCGGGTGGAACGAGCAGTACTTC
CASSQTGTSGWNEQYF
>TRBJ2-7|TRBV15|TRBD1|NA
TGTGCCACCAGCAGAGATAGGGGGCCCTACGAGCAGTACTTC
CATSRDRGPYEQYF
>TRBJ2-3|TRBV27|NA|NA
TGTGCCAGCAAACGAACCGGAGGGGCTAGCGTCTTTGGCACAGATACGCAGTATTTT
CASKRTGGASVFGTDTQYF
>TRBJ2-3|TRBV2|NA|once
TGTGCCAGCAGTGAAGCTAGCGAGAGCACAGATACGCAGTATTTT
CASSEASESTDTQYF
>TRBJ2-6|TRBV9|NA|NA
TGTGCCAGCAGTACCCTCTCTGGGGCCAACGTCCTGACTTTC
CASSTLSGANVLTF
>TRBJ2-7|TRBV4-1|NA|few
TGCGCCAGCAGCCAAGGACTGCGAAACCGGGACGGCTCCTACGAGCAGTACTTC
CASSQGLRNRDGSYEQYF
>TRBJ2-1|TRBV7-9|TRBD2|NA
TGTGCCAGCAGCTTACAAACCGGACTAGCCGCGAATGAGCAGTTCTTC
CASSLQTGLAANEQFF
>TRBJ1-1|TRBV4-2|TRBD1|NA
TGTGCCAGCAGCCAAGCCCAGGGGGCTGTGGACACTGAAGCTTTCTTT
CASSQAQGAVDTEAFF
>TRBJ1-6|TRBV7-2|NA|NA
TGTGCCAGCAGCCAGAGCAACCGGAATAATTCACCCCTCCACTTT
CASSQSNRNNSPLHF
>TRBJ2-1|TRBV7-2|TRBD2|NA
TGTGCCAGCAGCCCTAGCGGGAACTCCTACAATGAGCAGTTCTTC
CASSPSGNSYNEQFF
>TRBJ2-7|TRBV4-1|TRBD2|NA
TGCGCCAGCAGCCAAACCCCGACTAGCTCTTCCTACGAGCAGTACTTC
CASSQTPTSSSYEQYF
>TRBJ2-7|TRBV29-1|TRBD2|NA
TGCAGCGTTAGATACGGGACTAGCGGGAGCTACGAGCAGTACTTC
CSVRYGTSGSYEQYF
>TRBJ1-6|TRBV7-2|NA|NA
TGTGCCAGCAGCTCGAATAGCGGGTTGAATTCACCCCTCCACTTT
CASSSNSGLNSPLHF
>TRBJ1-1|TRBV5-1|NA|NA
TGCGCCAGCAGCGCTACAGGTTCCTACACTGAAGCTTTCTTT
CASSATGSYTEAFF
>TRBJ2-3|TRBV2|NA|NA
TGTGCCAGCGATGATTATCTCGGGCTGACAGATACGCAGTATTTT
CASDDYLGLTDTQYF
>TRBJ2-5|TRBV19|NA|NA
TGTGCCAGCCAGGACCCGGCCCAAGAGACCCAGTACTTC
CASQDPAQETQYF
>TRBJ2-7|TRBV11-3|TRBD1|many
TGTGCCAGCAGCTTAGCGGGGGAGACAGGGGGGTGCTTC
CASSLAGETGGCF
>TRBJ2-3|TRBV4-1|TRBD2|NA
TGCGCCAGCAGCCAAGATAGAGCTAGCGGGAGAGATACGCAGTATTTT
CASSQDRASGRDTQYF
>TRBJ2-1|TRBV19|TRBD2|few
TGTGCCAGTAGTATGGGACTAGCGGGGATTTACAATGAGCAGTTCTTC
CASSMGLAGIYNEQFF
>TRBJ1-4|TRBV27|TRBD1|once
TGTGCCAGCAGTTCGGAACTACATAGGGACAGGAAGACTGAAAAACTGTTTTTT
CASSSELHRDRKTEKLFF
>TRBJ1-1|TRBV3-1/TRBV3-2|NA|NA
TGTGCCAGCAGCCCCAGAACCAGGGGTGCTGAAGCTTTCTTT
CASSPRTRGAEAFF
>TRBJ2-3|TRBV7-2|NA|NA
TGTGCCAGCAGCCTCAGCACAGATACGCAGTATTTT
CASSLSTDTQYF
>TRBJ1-6|TRBV11-2|TRBD1|NA
TGTGCCAGCAGCGGACAGGGGGCTTCACCCCTCCACTTT
CASSGQGASPLHF